One and the same sample provided the 4 T cell receptor beta chains below, sequenced in a study of blood T cell repertoires in COVID-19. TCRdb keeps only in-frame clones here, not all; method: immunoSEQ multiplex PCR. The sample includes approximately 85,000 clones, about 90% of them seen just once. The sample comprised peripheral blood. The receptors originated from a woman in her 50s with active or convalescent COVID-19.

The chain employs TRBV7-2 and TRBJ2-5; D gene ambiguous. Trimming pared 5 bases from V and 1 base from J, leaving 11 bases between. This CDR3 is 14 amino acids long. CDR1 and CDR2 from the germline V gene are SGHTA and FQGNSA. The CDR3 region has the DNA TGTGCCAGCAGCCCCGCTCCGGGCCAAGAGACCCAGTACTTC. It codes for CASSPAPGQETQYF.

The rearrangement uses TRBV6-2 or TRBV6-3 and TRBJ2-7, with D possibly being TRBD1 (5 bases). This CDR3 has 15 amino acids. The V end was cut by 4 bases, the J end by 0 bases, with 13 bases between. CDR1 and CDR2 (germline): MNHEY, SVGEGT. The CDR3 reads CASSFRQLHSYEQYF. The CDR3 nucleotides read TGTGCCAGCAGTTTTCGACAGTTGCACTCCTACGAGCAGTACTTC.

The V gene is TRBV2, the J gene TRBJ1-1, with TRBD1 matching 10 bases. The CDR3 is made up of 15 amino acids. CDR1 is SNHLY and CDR2 is FYNNEI in the germline V gene. Unmatched junction bases numbered 4, after V lost 2 bases and J lost 4 bases. The CDR3 here is CASSERQGAFTEAFF. The CDR3 region has the DNA TGTGCCAGCAGTGAACGACAGGGGGCTTTCACTGAAGCTTTCTTT. Complete variable domain (other parts from reference TRBV2 and TRBJ1-1): EPEVTQTPSHQVTQMGQEVILRCVPISNHLYFYWYRQILGQKVEFLVSFYNNEISEKSEIFDDQFSVERPDGSNFTLKIRSTKLEDSAMYFCASSERQGAFTEAFFGQGTRLTVV.

As DNA, the CDR3 is TGTGCCAGTAGTATTCGCGACAGGGGCTCCTACGAGCAGTACTTC. Its protein is CASSIRDRGSYEQYF. The chain has TRBV19 and TRBJ2-7; 8 positions agree with TRBD1. Germline CDR1 and CDR2: LNHDA and SQIVND (reference sequence). V shed 3 bases, J shed 0 bases, and the junction held 4 bases outside the gene matches. The CDR3 runs to 15 residues.